Each of the 14 T cell receptor beta chains below was sequenced from the same sample in a study of OX40 agonist ivuxolimab in advanced cancers. Produced via immunoSEQ multiplex PCR; TCRdb's table is partial and in-frame only. The sample has about 94,000 clones; around nine tenths are singletons. This material consisted of CD4+ or CD8+ T cells sorted from blood, taken in a trial of the OX40 agonist ivuxolimab. The receptors were gathered from an adult with an advanced solid tumor such as melanoma, head and neck, liver or kidney cancer.

V usage is TRBV11-2 and J usage is TRBJ1-6; D ambiguous. Germline V lookup: CDR1 SGHAT, CDR2 FQNNGV. Trimming removed 3 bases from V and 7 bases from J, with 10 bases in between. The CDR3 contains 14 residues. The CDR3 reads CASSFRPLNSPLHF. For the CDR3, the DNA is TGTGCCAGCAGCTTCCGACCCCTAAATTCACCCCTCCACTTT.

The CDR3 DNA reads as TGTGCCAGCAGTTTATACCCCCCACGACAGGGGGCCGCCGTGGGTTCACCCCTCCACTTT. Protein product: CASSLYPPRQGAAVGSPLHF. The chain is built from TRBV27 and TRBJ1-6, with 10 bases aligning to TRBD1. CDR3 length equals 20 residues. Germline loops: CDR1 MNHEY, CDR2 SMNVEV (reference sequence). With 1 base clipped from V and 9 bases from J, the junction kept 18 bases outside the gene matches.

This rearrangement joins TRBV10-3 to TRBJ2-7; a possible D gene is TRBD2 (5 bases). The germline V gene encodes CDR1 ENHRY and CDR2 SYGVKD. The CDR3 covers 12 residues. Trimming removed 0 bases at V and 11 bases at J, with 11 bases between. The CDR3: CAISESSLGEYF. DNA for the CDR3: TGTGCCATCAGTGAGTCTTCGTTGGGAGAGTACTTC.

In this sample, this clone turned up once. The V and J genes are TRBV20-1 and TRBJ2-7; D gene uncertain. This CDR3 is built from 11 residues. Germline CDR1 and CDR2: DFQATT and SNEGSKA (reference sequence). Between the trimmed V and J ends, which lost 4 bases and 3 bases, there was a span of 7 bases. CDR3 sequence: CSATGDYEQYF. The CDR3 DNA sequence: TGCAGTGCTACAGGAGACTACGAGCAGTACTTC.

The rearrangement joins TRBV7-2 to TRBJ1-6; D might be TRBD1 (5 bases). The CDR3 runs 17 residues. The germline V gene encodes CDR1 SGHTA and CDR2 FQGNSA. With 2 bases removed from V and 4 bases from J, the gap between germline ends came to 15 bases. CDR3 bases: TGTGCCAGCAGCTTAACGGCAGGGAGCGGGTATAATTCACCCCTCCACTTT. This sequence encodes CASSLTAGSGYNSPLHF. The complete variable domain, with remaining parts taken from reference TRBV7-2 and TRBJ1-6, reads GAGVSQSPSNKVTEKGKDVELRCDPISGHTALYWYRQSLGQGLEFLIYFQGNSAPDKSGLPSDRFSAERTGGSVSTLTIQRTQQEDSAVYLCASSLTAGSGYNSPLHFGNGTRLTVT.

V is TRBV18 and J is TRBJ2-3; D possibly corresponds to TRBD2 (5 bases). The CDR3 contains 14 residues. V shed 0 bases and J shed 6 bases, with 10 bases lying between them. Germline V gene sequence: CDR1 KGHSH, CDR2 LQKENI. The CDR3 DNA reads as TGTGCCAGCTCACCACCGCGGGTCACGGATACGCAGTATTTT. It encodes CASSPPRVTDTQYF.

The V and J genes are TRBV2 and TRBJ1-2; 7 bases align to TRBD1. Per the germline V gene, CDR1 is SNHLY and CDR2 is FYNNEI. Trimming at V came to 5 bases and at J to 1 base, leaving 4 bases not matched to a gene. The CDR3 covers 14 residues. The CDR3 loop reads CASSQQGSNYGYTF. CDR3 sequence (DNA): TGTGCCAGCAGTCAACAGGGGAGTAACTATGGCTACACCTTC. The full variable domain, rest sourced from reference TRBV2 and TRBJ1-2, is EPEVTQTPSHQVTQMGQEVILRCVPISNHLYFYWYRQILGQKVEFLVSFYNNEISEKSEIFDDQFSVERPDGSNFTLKIRSTKLEDSAMYFCASSQQGSNYGYTFGSGTRLTVV.

This clone was counted only a few times. V usage is TRBV18 and J usage is TRBJ2-7; the D is unclear. V was clipped by 2 bases and J by 5 bases, with 4 bases between them. Looked up from germline, CDR1 is KGHSH and CDR2 is LQKENI. This CDR3 is built from 11 residues. As DNA, the CDR3 is TGTGCCAGCTCACCAGCGAACGAGCAGTACTTC. As protein: CASSPANEQYF.

The V gene is TRBV6-1, the J gene TRBJ2-6, with D possibly being TRBD1 (7 bases). V lost 2 bases and J lost 0, with 14 bases in between. The CDR3 is 18 residues long. Germline V lookup: CDR1 MNHNS, CDR2 SASEGT. The CDR3 sequence is CASSEYQGGISGANVLTF. As DNA, the CDR3 is TGTGCCAGCAGTGAATATCAGGGGGGAATCTCTGGGGCCAACGTCCTGACTTTC.

The chain couples TRBV7-2 to TRBJ1-1, with D perhaps matching TRBD1 (5 bases). The CDR3 consists of 15 residues. Germline CDR1 reads SGHTA; CDR2 reads FQGNSA. V lost 5 bases and J 0 bases, leaving 13 bases between the germline ends. The CDR3 DNA follows: TGTGCCAGCAGCCAAAGACAGAGTGTGAACACTGAAGCTTTCTTT. It encodes CASSQRQSVNTEAFF.

This sequence joins TRBV6-5 and TRBJ2-3, with unresolved D. The CDR3 sequence is 13 residues long. The germline V and J ends were trimmed by 2 bases and 8 bases, with 11 bases remaining between them. Germline CDR1 MNHEY, CDR2 SVGAGI. CDR3 residues: CASSYTVLGTQYF. The CDR3 region has the DNA TGTGCCAGCAGTTACACCGTCTTAGGTACGCAGTATTTT.

The V and J genes are TRBV9 and TRBJ2-7; TRBD1 matches at 7 bases. The CDR3 contains 15 residues. Germline assignment: CDR1 SGDLS and CDR2 YYNGEE. V shed 2 bases and J 1 base; nucleotides not matched to a gene: 6. The CDR3 reads CASSVRGDSSYEQYF. As DNA, the CDR3 is TGTGCCAGCAGCGTGAGAGGGGACAGTTCCTACGAGCAGTACTTC.

The rearrangement links TRBV5-1 to TRBJ1-2, with D maybe TRBD1 (5 bases). Germline V gene sequence: CDR1 SGHRS, CDR2 YFSETQ. Trimming pared 0 bases from V and 8 bases from J, leaving 14 bases between. The CDR3 length is 14 residues. CDR3: CASSLEEPRQGYTF. The CDR3, as DNA: TGCGCCAGCAGCTTGGAAGAGCCTCGACAGGGCTACACCTTC.

Comments on this clone: Other DNA sequences in this specimen translate into the identical CDR3. This sequence joins TRBV19 and TRBJ2-2; 11 bases align to TRBD1. This CDR3 contains 15 residues. The trim removed 4 bases at V and 6 bases at J, leaving 4 bases unmatched. The germline CDR1 and CDR2 sequences are LNHDA and SQIVND (reference sequence). The CDR3: CASSRPGQGAGELFF. The CDR3 nucleotides are TGTGCCAGTAGTAGACCGGGACAGGGGGCCGGGGAGCTGTTTTTT.